The 31 T cell receptor beta chains below all came from one sample that was sequenced in a study of PD-1 blockade in classical Hodgkin lymphoma. Documented time point: newly diagnosed, previously untreated cHL patient sample. CD4+ T cells were purified from thawed PBMCs by negative selection. Clones were read by immunoSEQ multiplex PCR, and TCRdb kept only the in-frame ones, dropping some. The sample has nearly 25,000 clones; about 90% are singletons. The sample consisted of CD4+ T cells from blood. These receptors were obtained from a human donor with classical Hodgkin lymphoma.

This clone was recorded only once. The chain employs TRBV5-1 and TRBJ1-2; 10 nucleotides align to TRBD1. Germline lookup yields CDR1 SGHRS and CDR2 YFSETQ. This CDR3 region has 14 residues. J gave up 7 bases and V 3 bases, and 6 bases lay outside the gene matches. Written as DNA, the CDR3 is TGCGCCAGCAGCTCCGGACAGGGGGTAGGTGGCTACACCTTC. Translating it yields CASSSGQGVGGYTF.

The J gene is TRBJ2-1, the V gene TRBV4-3; D unresolved. The V gene lost 0 bases and the J gene lost 5 bases, with 17 bases spanning the gap. Germline V gives CDR1 LGHNA, CDR2 YSLEER. The CDR3 length is 17 residues. Here the CDR3 DNA reads TGCGCCAGCAGCCAAGATGAATGGTTCGTAACAAACAATGAGCAGTTCTTC. It encodes CASSQDEWFVTNNEQFF.

This chain links TRBV25-1 with TRBJ2-2; D is possibly TRBD1 (5 bases). Per the germline V gene, CDR1 is MGHDK and CDR2 is SYGVNS. CDR3 length equals 14 residues. Trimming shortened V by 7 bases and J by 4 bases, and 13 bases separated the two germline ends. The CDR3 reads CASNGKGFTGELFF. The CDR3 nucleotides read TGTGCCAGCAATGGAAAGGGGTTCACCGGGGAGCTGTTTTTT.

This chain links TRBV11-2 with TRBJ2-7; no definite D call. V was cut by 5 bases and J by 7 bases, with 18 bases left in between. This CDR3 has 14 residues. Germline V CDR1 and CDR2: SGHAT, FQNNGV. The CDR3 sequence is CASSTIPGTGEQYF. Written as DNA, the CDR3 is TGTGCCAGCAGCACTATCCCGGGTACCGGAGAGCAGTACTTC.

This sequence joins TRBV5-5 and TRBJ1-4; 8 bases line up with TRBD1. Germline V lookup: CDR1 SGHKS, CDR2 YYEKEE (reference sequence). The CDR3 covers 16 residues. J was trimmed by 4 bases and V by 0 bases; bases with no gene match: 5. CDR3 in amino acids: CASSLAGQGDNEKLFF. Written as DNA, the CDR3 is TGTGCCAGCAGCTTGGCCGGACAGGGTGATAATGAAAAACTGTTTTTT.

The rearrangement joins TRBV4-3 to TRBJ2-3, with a tentative D call TRBD1 (6 bases). Per germline, CDR1 LGHNA and CDR2 YSLEER. The CDR3 length is 15 residues. Deletions cut 0 bases from V and 2 bases from J, with 9 bases between. CDR3 sequence (DNA): TGCGCCAGCAGCCAAGAACAGGGATTCACAGATACGCAGTATTTT. Translation gives CASSQEQGFTDTQYF.

The rearrangement links TRBV7-2 to TRBJ2-7; D remains ambiguous. There are 11 residues in the CDR3. Germline V gives CDR1 SGHTA, CDR2 FQGNSA. V was shortened by 1 base and J by 6 bases, with 4 bases between the two germline ends. Here the CDR3 reads CASSLVGEQYF. Here the CDR3 DNA reads TGTGCCAGCAGCTTAGTAGGCGAGCAGTACTTC.

The chain links TRBV6-6 to TRBJ2-2; D is undetermined. Trimming took 5 bases from V and 5 from J, leaving 12 bases between them. Germline V gene sequence: CDR1 MNHNY, CDR2 SVGAGI (reference sequence). The CDR3 loop spans 14 amino acids. This chain's CDR3 is CASSPPPSTGELFF. CDR3 nucleotide sequence: TGTGCCAGCAGTCCCCCCCCCTCGACCGGGGAGCTGTTTTTT.

The rearrangement uses TRBV7-8 and TRBJ1-2; D is possibly TRBD1 (5 bases). The germline gives CDR1 SGHVS, CDR2 FQNEAQ. This CDR3 is built from 15 residues. V shed 3 bases and J shed 4 bases, with 15 bases lying between them. CDR3 region: CASSFRPGLFYGYTF. The CDR3 region has the DNA TGTGCCAGCAGCTTTCGTCCAGGGCTTTTCTATGGCTACACCTTC.

V is TRBV27 and J is TRBJ1-1; D uncertain. The V end lost 5 bases, the J end lost 4 bases, and 14 bases lay between the germline ends. The CDR3 spans 14 residues. Germline values: CDR1 MNHEY, CDR2 SMNVEV (reference sequence). The CDR3 nucleotides read TGTGCCAGCAGTCCGAGAGCGGGTGCCACTGAAGCTTTCTTT. This encodes CASSPRAGATEAFF.

This clone was recorded a few times. The chain is built from TRBV7-9 and TRBJ2-4; D gene unclear. This CDR3 region has 11 residues. Germline CDR1 and CDR2: SEHNR and FQNEAQ (reference sequence). Trimming left V 5 bases short and J 10 bases short, with 9 bases between. CDR3: CASSPVGIQYF. In nucleotides, the CDR3 is TGTGCCAGCAGCCCCGTGGGGATTCAGTACTTC. Based on the CDR3 plus reference TRBV7-9 and TRBJ2-4, the full variable domain is DTGVSQNPRHKITKRGQNVTFRCDPISEHNRLYWYRQTLGQGPEFLTYFQNEAQLEKSRLLSDRFSAERPKGSFSTLEIQRTEQGDSAMYLCASSPVGIQYFGAGTRLSVL.

The J gene is TRBJ1-1, the V gene TRBV6-1; the D is unclear. From germline, CDR1 is MNHNS and CDR2 SASEGT. The CDR3 runs to 15 residues. V gave up 5 bases and J gave up 1 base, with 14 bases separating them. The chain's CDR3 is CASSPSWRANTEAFF. The CDR3, as DNA: TGTGCCAGCAGTCCGTCCTGGAGAGCGAACACTGAAGCTTTCTTT.

The rearrangement joins TRBV19 to TRBJ1-5; possible D gene TRBD1, 6 bases. CDR1 is LNHDA and CDR2 is SQIVND in the germline V gene (reference sequence). The V end lost 5 bases, the J end lost 0 bases, and 11 bases lay between the germline ends. CDR3 length equals 15 residues. CDR3 in DNA: TGTGCCAGTAGTCCCCAGGGGTATAGCAATCAGCCCCAGCATTTT. The encoded protein is CASSPQGYSNQPQHF.

CDR3 sequence (DNA): TGCGCCAGCAGCCAAGAGTGGCGGGGGGGCGGCACAGATACGCAGTATTTT. Its translation: CASSQEWRGGGTDTQYF. The chain links TRBV4-3 to TRBJ2-3; 9 bases line up with TRBD2. After removal of 0 bases from V and 1 base from J, the junction contained 5 bases not matched to a gene. Germline lookup yields CDR1 LGHNA and CDR2 YSLEER. The CDR3 is 17 residues long.

V usage is TRBV7-8 and J usage is TRBJ1-1; perhaps TRBD1 as D (5 bases). Trimming cost V 0 bases and J 3 bases, with 17 bases left between them. This CDR3 has 17 residues. From germline, CDR1 is SGHVS and CDR2 FQNEAQ. CDR3 in DNA: TGTGCCAGCAGCTTAGCCCGTTGGGCAGGGCGGGACACTGAAGCTTTCTTT. Translated, it gives CASSLARWAGRDTEAFF.

A few counts support this clone. The chain is built from TRBV7-3 and TRBJ2-5; D is unclear. This CDR3 has 13 residues. Trimming removed 3 bases at V and 4 bases at J, with 9 bases between. Germline assignment: CDR1 SGHTA and CDR2 FQGTGA. CDR3 sequence reads: CASSFGRGETQYF. The CDR3 nucleotides are TGTGCCAGCAGCTTCGGGCGTGGAGAGACCCAGTACTTC.

The chain has TRBV10-3 and TRBJ2-7; TRBD1 or TRBD2 may be the D gene (5 bases each). The CDR3 runs to 12 residues. The V end was cut by 7 bases, the J end by 4 bases, with 11 bases between. The germline V gene has CDR1 ENHRY and CDR2 SYGVKD. CDR3 in amino acids: CAIMGVGYEQYF. The CDR3 DNA reads TGTGCCATCATGGGGGTCGGTTACGAGCAGTACTTC.

In DNA, the CDR3 is TGTGCCAGCACCGCGGCAGGTTCCCGGGATACGCAGTATTTT. Protein: CASTAAGSRDTQYF. V and J are TRBV6-1 and TRBJ2-3; no firm D call. V was pared by 7 bases and J by 6 bases, with 17 bases between. The CDR3 spans 14 residues. Germline V lookup: CDR1 MNHNS, CDR2 SASEGT.

The chain recombines TRBV19 with TRBJ1-2; TRBD1 matches 10 bases. This CDR3 is 13 amino acids long. Germline V gene data show CDR1 as LNHDA and CDR2 as SQIVND (reference sequence). With V trimmed by 5 bases and J by 8 bases, 5 bases remained unmatched. The CDR3 DNA is TGTGCCAGTAGTGGCCGGGGACAGGGGGGCTACACCTTC. Its protein product is CASSGRGQGGYTF. Filled out from reference TRBV19 and TRBJ1-2, the complete variable domain reads DGGITQSPKYLFRKEGQNVTLSCEQNLNHDAMYWYRQDPGQGLRLIYYSQIVNDFQKGDIAEGYSVSREKKESFPLTVTSAQKNPTAFYLCASSGRGQGGYTFGSGTRLTVV.

J is TRBJ1-1 and V is TRBV7-2; 9 nucleotides line up with TRBD1. CDR3 length: 13 residues. Germline CDR1 and CDR2: SGHTA and FQGNSA. V was pared by 5 bases and J by 5 bases, with 3 bases of the junction left unmatched. The CDR3 nucleotides are TGTGCCAGCAGCACAGGGGGCCGGACTGAAGCTTTCTTT. This translates into CASSTGGRTEAFF.

The rearrangement links TRBV5-4 to TRBJ1-1; D is perhaps TRBD1 (5 bases). In germline, CDR1 is SGHNT, CDR2 YYREEE (reference sequence). The V gene lost 4 bases and the J gene lost 2 bases, with 15 bases spanning the gap. This CDR3 region has 15 residues. The CDR3 reads CASSPGTLSNTEAFF. DNA of the CDR3: TGTGCCAGCAGCCCCGGGACTCTATCAAACACTGAAGCTTTCTTT. The variable domain in full, completed from reference TRBV5-4 and TRBJ1-1, reads ETGVTQSPTHLIKTRGQQVTLRCSSQSGHNTVSWYQQALGQGPQFIFQYYREEENGRGNFPPRFSGLQFPNYSSELNVNALELDDSALYLCASSPGTLSNTEAFFGQGTRLTVV.

The gene calls are TRBV19 and TRBJ1-2; unclear D gene. The CDR3 is made up of 12 amino acids. Looked up from germline, CDR1 is LNHDA and CDR2 is SQIVND (reference sequence). V gave up 5 bases and J gave up 7 bases, with 11 bases separating them. The CDR3 region has the DNA TGTGCCAGTAGTTTTGACATGCGTGGCTACACCTTC. This gives the protein CASSFDMRGYTF.

The chain has TRBV11-2 and TRBJ2-7; the D is unclear. Looked up from germline, CDR1 is SGHAT and CDR2 is FQNNGV. V was clipped by 0 bases and J by 2 bases, with 17 bases between them. This CDR3 comprises 17 residues. The chain's CDR3 is CASSLDSFRSFAYEQYF. CDR3 sequence (DNA): TGTGCCAGCAGCTTAGATAGTTTCAGGTCCTTCGCCTACGAGCAGTACTTC.

The rearrangement links TRBV19 to TRBJ1-2; D is possibly TRBD1 (6 bases). There are 15 residues in the CDR3. Deletions cut 8 bases from V and 5 bases from J, with 21 bases between. Per germline, CDR1 LNHDA and CDR2 SQIVND (reference sequence). The chain's CDR3 is CASREGKQGRYGYTF. The CDR3, as DNA: TGTGCCAGTCGAGAGGGAAAACAGGGTAGATATGGCTACACCTTC. Variable domain in full (rest from reference TRBV19 and TRBJ1-2): DGGITQSPKYLFRKEGQNVTLSCEQNLNHDAMYWYRQDPGQGLRLIYYSQIVNDFQKGDIAEGYSVSREKKESFPLTVTSAQKNPTAFYLCASREGKQGRYGYTFGSGTRLTVV.

The J gene is TRBJ1-2, the V gene TRBV28, with 8 bases identical to TRBD1. The CDR3 is 17 residues long. Germline V lookup: CDR1 MDHEN, CDR2 SYDVKM. V lost 3 bases to trimming and J lost 3 bases; unmatched junction nucleotides: 12. The CDR3 region is CASSLAHSRGQHYGYTF. CDR3 sequence (DNA): TGTGCCAGCAGTTTGGCACACTCCAGGGGGCAGCACTATGGCTACACCTTC.

This clone has only a few counts. This chain joins TRBV10-1 and TRBJ2-2; D perhaps matches TRBD1 (6 bases). V dropped 2 bases and J dropped 5 bases, with 9 bases sitting between them. The germline V gene encodes CDR1 WNHNN and CDR2 SYGVQD (reference sequence). This CDR3 has 14 amino acids. The CDR3 nucleotides are TGCGCCAGCAGTGAGGGTACAGGGACCGGGGAGCTGTTTTTT. Translated, it gives CASSEGTGTGELFF.

Only one count was recorded for this clone. CDR3 sequence: CASSSPLAGVVTQYF. CDR3 in DNA: TGTGCCAGCAGCTCACCCTTAGCGGGAGTGGTGACGCAGTATTTT. J is TRBJ2-3 and V is TRBV7-8, with 9 bases that match TRBD2. Losses at the gene ends were 4 bases for V and 9 bases for J; bases not matched to a gene: 11. This CDR3 is 15 amino acids long. Germline CDR1 reads SGHVS; CDR2 reads FQNEAQ.

This clone occurred once. The V gene is TRBV7-8, the J gene TRBJ2-3; 9 nucleotides match TRBD2. The CDR3 runs 16 residues. CDR1 is SGHVS and CDR2 is FQNEAQ in the germline V gene. Unmatched junction bases numbered 11, after V lost 8 bases and J lost 2 bases. Here the CDR3 reads CASSRSGGLNTDTQYF. In DNA, the CDR3 is TGTGCCAGCTCGCGTAGCGGGGGCCTTAACACAGATACGCAGTATTTT.

A remark on this clone: The junction and the germline gene differ at one end; a read error may be behind it. The chain carries TRBV4-3 and TRBJ2-2, with D possibly being TRBD1 (6 bases). The CDR3 is made up of 15 amino acids. Looked up from germline, CDR1 is LGHNA and CDR2 is YSLEER. CDR3 region: CASSQDPGVPGELFF. The CDR3 DNA reads as TGCGCCAGCAGCCAAGATCCAGGGGTTCCCGGTGAGCTGTTTTTT.

J is TRBJ1-2 and V is TRBV19, with 9 bases matching TRBD1. Germline values: CDR1 LNHDA, CDR2 SQIVND (reference sequence). Losses at the gene ends were 4 bases for V and 8 bases for J; bases not matched to a gene: 8. The CDR3 is 14 residues long. In nucleotides, the CDR3 is TGTGCCAGTAGTAAACCGGACAGGGGAATAGGCTACACCTTC. Protein: CASSKPDRGIGYTF.

The chain combines TRBV19 with TRBJ2-3; D remains ambiguous. The germline CDR1 and CDR2 sequences are LNHDA and SQIVND (reference sequence). Trimming removed 10 bases from V and 2 bases from J, with 16 bases in between. The CDR3 consists of 14 residues. CDR3 sequence reads: CATKDSADTDTQYF. Written as DNA, the CDR3 is TGTGCCACGAAAGACTCGGCGGACACAGATACGCAGTATTTT.